These 27 T cell receptor beta chains originate from one sample sequenced in a study of technical replicates of blood from several donors. Repertoires were generated with immunoSEQ multiplex PCR, while TCRdb's copy carries only in-frame clones and drops some. In the table there are some 83,000 clones, approximately 93% of which are singletons. Sequenced input: T cells isolated from PBMCs. The receptors here all came from a human donor in good health.

The CDR3 region has the DNA TGCGCCAGCAGCTTGGCCAGCGGGAGAGAACATACGCAGTATTTT. Amino acid sequence: CASSLASGREHTQYF. The chain carries TRBV5-1 and TRBJ2-3, with 8 positions matching TRBD2. J was trimmed by 7 bases and V by 0 bases; bases with no gene match: 7. This CDR3 spans 15 amino acids. CDR1 and CDR2 (germline): SGHRS, YFSETQ.

The V and J genes are TRBV15 and TRBJ2-7; TRBD1 aligns across 7 bases. The CDR3 contains 14 residues. Germline values: CDR1 LNHNV, CDR2 YYDKDF (reference sequence). V lost 2 bases and J lost 2; bases outside the gene matches: 3. The CDR3 region has the DNA TGTGCCACCAGCAGACGGCAGGGGGCCTACGAGCAGTACTTC. Translated, it gives CATSRRQGAYEQYF.

The V gene is TRBV2, the J gene TRBJ2-2, with 13 bases identical to TRBD2. Losses at the gene ends were 7 bases for V and 5 bases for J; bases not matched to a gene: 4. The CDR3 consists of 15 residues. CDR1 and CDR2 (germline): SNHLY, FYNNEI. The CDR3 sequence is CASKGLAGDTGELFF. In DNA, the CDR3 is TGTGCCAGCAAAGGACTAGCGGGAGATACCGGGGAGCTGTTTTTT.

The genes are TRBV5-5 and TRBJ2-2, with 8 bases that match TRBD1. V dropped 4 bases and J dropped 6; count of bases not matched to a gene: 8. There are 15 residues in the CDR3. Germline V CDR1 and CDR2: SGHKS, YYEKEE (reference sequence). CDR3 coding DNA: TGTGCCAGCAGCCCCCTCGAGACAGGGGCCGGGGAGCTGTTTTTT. It specifies CASSPLETGAGELFF.

V is TRBV13 and J is TRBJ2-5, with 8 bases matching TRBD1. The germline V gene encodes CDR1 PRHDT and CDR2 FYEKMQ (reference sequence). The CDR3 consists of 15 residues. V lost 5 bases and J lost 5; bases outside the gene matches: 10. The CDR3 sequence is CASSRRQGSGETQYF. In DNA, the CDR3 is TGTGCCAGCAGCCGGCGACAGGGGTCGGGGGAGACCCAGTACTTC.

The J gene is TRBJ2-7, the V gene TRBV30, with TRBD1 identical over 9 bases. CDR3 length: 13 residues. Germline CDR1 is GTSNPN and CDR2 is SVGIG (reference sequence). The ends lost 3 bases at V and 6 bases at J; junction bases unmatched: 6. The CDR3: CAWSRGTGSEQYF. CDR3 DNA: TGTGCCTGGAGCCGGGGGACAGGGTCCGAGCAGTACTTC.

The chain recombines TRBV11-2 with TRBJ2-1; 7 positions agree with TRBD1. The V and J ends lost 5 bases and 9 bases, in that order; junction bases with no gene match: 4. The CDR3 sequence is 12 residues long. Per the germline V gene, CDR1 is SGHAT and CDR2 is FQNNGV. The CDR3 reads CASSPGTAEQFF. The DNA for the CDR3 is TGTGCCAGCAGCCCAGGGACAGCTGAGCAGTTCTTC.

The rearrangement uses TRBV7-2 and TRBJ2-5; the D gene is possibly TRBD2 (5 bases). The V gene's germline CDR1 is SGHTA and CDR2 FQGNSA. V lost 4 bases to trimming and J lost 5 bases, with 14 bases between them. The CDR3 length is 14 residues. CDR3 sequence reads: CASSSLGRVETQYF. CDR3 in DNA: TGTGCCAGCAGCTCCCTAGGGCGGGTGGAGACCCAGTACTTC. Based on the CDR3 plus reference TRBV7-2 and TRBJ2-5, the full variable domain is GAGVSQSPSNKVTEKGKDVELRCDPISGHTALYWYRQSLGQGLEFLIYFQGNSAPDKSGLPSDRFSAERTGGSVSTLTIQRTQQEDSAVYLCASSSLGRVETQYFGPGTRLLVL.

This chain uses TRBV19 with TRBJ2-3; TRBD2 matches at 11 bases. The length of the CDR3 is 16 residues. Germline CDR1 and CDR2: LNHDA and SQIVND (reference sequence). The V and J ends lost 3 bases and 3 bases, in that order; junction bases with no gene match: 5. The CDR3 sequence is CASSILRTSGTDTQYF. Written as DNA, the CDR3 is TGTGCCAGTAGTATTCTAAGGACTAGCGGGACAGATACGCAGTATTTT.

The CDR3 region has the DNA TGTGCCACGGTGGACAGGGTAGCGCAGTATTTT. Translated: CATVDRVAQYF. The chain carries TRBV19 and TRBJ2-3, with 8 bases matching TRBD1. The CDR3 is made up of 11 amino acids. Trimming took 10 bases from V and 10 from J; bases not matched to a gene: 7. CDR1 and CDR2 (germline): LNHDA, SQIVND (reference sequence).

The chain couples TRBV15 to TRBJ1-2; 8 positions match TRBD1. V was clipped by 3 bases and J by 6 bases; unmatched bases: 3. Germline CDR1 and CDR2: LNHNV and YYDKDF (reference sequence). The CDR3 spans 13 residues. This CDR3 reads CATSRTGVHGYTF. DNA of the CDR3: TGTGCCACCAGCAGGACAGGGGTACATGGCTACACCTTC. The full variable domain, with the rest looked up from reference TRBV15 and TRBJ1-2, is DAMVIQNPRYQVTQFGKPVTLSCSQTLNHNVMYWYQQKSSQAPKLLFHYYDKDFNNEADTPDNFQSRRPNTSFCFLDIRSPGLGDTAMYLCATSRTGVHGYTFGSGTRLTVV.

The V gene is TRBV2, the J gene TRBJ2-1; 8 positions agree with TRBD1. This CDR3 contains 15 residues. Looked up from germline, CDR1 is SNHLY and CDR2 is FYNNEI. J gave up 2 bases and V 6 bases, and 6 bases lay outside the gene matches. The CDR3 sequence: CASSPGTGAYNEQFF. CDR3 in DNA: TGTGCCAGCAGCCCGGGGACAGGAGCCTACAATGAGCAGTTCTTC.

The V and J genes are TRBV15 and TRBJ2-1, with unresolved D. The CDR3 runs 13 residues. Germline V gene sequence: CDR1 LNHNV, CDR2 YYDKDF (reference sequence). Between the trimmed V and J ends, which lost 1 base and 9 bases, there was a span of 10 bases. CDR3 nucleotide sequence: TGTGCCACCAGCAGAGTTCCGCGGCCTGAGCAGTTCTTC. Its translation is CATSRVPRPEQFF.

In DNA, the CDR3 is TGCGCCAGCAGCTTGGGACATGCGGGAGGGATAAATGAGCAGTTCTTC. Protein sequence: CASSLGHAGGINEQFF. The J gene is TRBJ2-1, the V gene TRBV5-1, with 9 bases lining up with TRBD2. Per germline, CDR1 SGHRS and CDR2 YFSETQ. With V trimmed by 0 bases and J by 7 bases, 8 bases remained unmatched. This CDR3 has 16 residues.

The chain has TRBV30 and TRBJ2-3; TRBD2 is a possible D gene (6 bases). Germline-derived CDR1 and CDR2 are GTSNPN and SVGIG (reference sequence). This CDR3 comprises 14 residues. The V and J ends lost 5 bases and 4 bases respectively, with 16 bases between them. DNA for the CDR3: TGTGCCTGGGCCAAAACGGGAGTTGCAGATACGCAGTATTTT. Translated: CAWAKTGVADTQYF.

The chain is built from TRBV19 and TRBJ1-2; possibly TRBD1 for D (5 bases). Germline values: CDR1 LNHDA, CDR2 SQIVND (reference sequence). The V and J ends lost 3 bases and 6 bases respectively, with 17 bases between them. This CDR3 spans 15 amino acids. The CDR3 is CASSIWGRDLDGYTF. CDR3 bases: TGTGCCAGTAGTATTTGGGGCAGGGATCTAGATGGCTACACCTTC.

V is TRBV19 and J is TRBJ2-3; 7 positions match TRBD2. J lost 2 bases, V lost 3 bases, and 11 bases had no gene match. CDR1 is LNHDA, CDR2 SQIVND, per germline (reference sequence). The CDR3 runs to 17 residues. The CDR3 loop reads CASSMGRAKRDTDTQYF. For the CDR3, the DNA is TGTGCCAGTAGTATGGGACGGGCTAAGCGGGACACAGATACGCAGTATTTT.

This sequence joins TRBV15 and TRBJ2-7, with D unresolved. This CDR3 has 15 amino acids. Looked up from germline, CDR1 is LNHNV and CDR2 is YYDKDF (reference sequence). The ends were cut back, 3 bases at V and 7 bases at J, with 19 bases in the middle. The CDR3 reads CATSRFYGELVEQYF. CDR3 sequence (DNA): TGTGCCACCAGCAGGTTCTACGGAGAACTGGTGGAGCAGTACTTC.

The J gene is TRBJ2-1, the V gene TRBV10-2, with 11 bases identical to TRBD2. Germline V gene lookup returns CDR1 WSHSY and CDR2 SAAADI. The CDR3 spans 16 residues. With V trimmed by 0 bases and J by 8 bases, 6 bases remained unmatched. The CDR3 DNA reads TGCGCCAGCAGTGAGTCGAGGGCTAGCGGGAGGCATGAGCAGTTCTTC. Protein product: CASSESRASGRHEQFF.

The chain combines TRBV5-6 with TRBJ2-6, with D possibly TRBD2 on 5 matching bases. The CDR3 runs 14 residues. The germline V gene encodes CDR1 SGHDT and CDR2 YYEEEE. Deletions cut 0 bases from V and 12 bases from J, with 13 bases between. The CDR3 bases are TGTGCCAGCAGCTTGGGGACTCCTCCGCTCGTCCTGACTTTC. Residues: CASSLGTPPLVLTF.

The V and J genes are TRBV2 and TRBJ2-1; TRBD2 matches at 14 bases. V was clipped by 6 bases and J by 6 bases; unmatched bases: 4. This CDR3 is 15 amino acids long. Germline V gene lookup returns CDR1 SNHLY and CDR2 FYNNEI. The CDR3 coding sequence is TGTGCCAGCAGGGGACTAGCGGGAGTATTCAATGAGCAGTTCTTC. It translates to CASRGLAGVFNEQFF.

This sequence joins TRBV7-2 and TRBJ2-3; 8 nucleotides line up with TRBD1. The J segment lost 0 bases and the V segment lost 5 bases, leaving 4 bases of the junction unmatched. Germline V gene lookup returns CDR1 SGHTA and CDR2 FQGNSA. The CDR3 spans 15 residues. The CDR3 DNA is TGTGCCAGCAGCGTCGACAGGGGTAGCACAGATACGCAGTATTTT. Protein sequence: CASSVDRGSTDTQYF.

This chain links TRBV6-5 with TRBJ2-1, with TRBD2 matching over 11 bases. The J segment lost 10 bases and the V segment lost 6 bases, leaving 11 bases of the junction unmatched. CDR1 and CDR2 from the germline V gene are MNHEY and SVGAGI. There are 15 residues in the CDR3. CDR3 protein: CASRELAGGPWEQFF. The CDR3 DNA follows: TGTGCCAGCAGGGAATTAGCGGGAGGGCCGTGGGAGCAGTTCTTC.

The chain is built from TRBV27 and TRBJ2-7; 10 positions match TRBD1. V trimming: 1 base; J trimming: 5 bases; junction bases outside the gene matches: 5. There are 15 residues in the CDR3. Per germline, CDR1 MNHEY and CDR2 SMNVEV (reference sequence). The CDR3 coding sequence is TGTGCCAGCAGTTTATTCCGGGACAGGGGCCACGAGCAGTACTTC. As protein: CASSLFRDRGHEQYF.

This chain uses TRBV29-1 with TRBJ2-7; 10 positions match TRBD2. Trimming at V came to 1 base and at J to 0 bases, leaving 3 bases not matched to a gene. CDR3 size: 15 residues. Germline loops: CDR1 SQVTM, CDR2 ANQGSEA. The chain's CDR3 is CSVEAPSGSSYEQYF. For the CDR3, the DNA is TGCAGCGTTGAAGCCCCTAGCGGGAGCTCCTACGAGCAGTACTTC.

The rearrangement uses TRBV19 and TRBJ1-1; tentative D call: TRBD1 (5 bases). This CDR3 is 15 amino acids long. Trimming cost V 3 bases and J 3 bases, with 14 bases left between them. Germline V gives CDR1 LNHDA, CDR2 SQIVND (reference sequence). CDR3 amino acids: CASSIRTSRDTEAFF. In DNA, the CDR3 is TGTGCCAGTAGTATCAGGACATCCAGGGACACTGAAGCTTTCTTT.

V gene TRBV2 combines with J gene TRBJ2-7, with 9 bases aligning to TRBD2. This CDR3 is built from 15 residues. CDR1 and CDR2 from the germline V gene are SNHLY and FYNNEI. V dropped 1 base and J dropped 0; count of bases not matched to a gene: 1. The CDR3 region has the DNA TGTGCCAGCAGTGAAGGGACTAGCGCCTCCTACGAGCAGTACTTC. Amino acid sequence: CASSEGTSASYEQYF.